The T cell receptor (beta chain) described here comes from a study of vaccination effects on CD4 cells after COVID-19. Only a few counts were recorded for this clone. Its antigen is unknown. The culture ran for 10 days before CD4+ T cells were isolated. Half-medium changes using IL-2 medium occurred on days 3 and 7. TCRdb keeps only in-frame clones here, not all; method: immunoSEQ multiplex PCR. Of over 65,000 clones listed, about 74% are singletons. The CDR3 has 14 amino acids. Between the trimmed V and J ends, which lost 4 bases and 5 bases, there was a span of 12 bases. Per germline, CDR1 SGHTS and CDR2 YDEGEE.

This chain connects TRBV5-8 to TRBJ2-2, with D hard to call. The source was CD4+ T cells from PBMCs cultured without peptide, collected before COVID-19 vaccination. The source of this sequence is a human donor who received a COVID-19 vaccine. The CDR3 spells CASSARLPTGELFF. Written as DNA, the CDR3 is TGTGCCAGCAGCGCCCGACTGCCGACCGGGGAGCTGTTTTTT.